Listed below are T cell receptor beta chains from one sample, sequenced in a study of persistence of HIV-infected CD4 T cells. Their antigens remain unidentified. TCRdb's table, derived via immunoSEQ multiplex PCR, lists solely in-frame clones and lacks some. The data contain around 26,000 clones, approximately 74% of them singletons. The material sequenced was CD4+ T cells sorted from PBMCs after approximately 19-hour stimulation, taken from a patient who received antiretroviral therapy. Receptors originate from an adult man with HIV who was CMV-seropositive. Both conserved end residues are part of each CDR3. The D gene is left open where the match is weak. Expanded clones get a size class; other rows say once, few or many, or leave the size out.

v_call	clone_size	d_call	j_call	cdr3_aa	cdr3_nt
TRBV28	NA	NA	TRBJ2-1	CASSSPSPGSGNEQFF	TGTGCCAGCAGTTCCCCCTCCCCAGGGTCAGGCAATGAGCAGTTCTTC
TRBV5-1	NA	NA	TRBJ2-6	CASSLISSGANVLTF	TGCGCCAGCAGCTTGATAAGCTCTGGGGCCAACGTCCTGACTTTC
TRBV29-1	NA	NA	TRBJ2-1	CSGGERGGYNEQFF	TGCAGCGGTGGGGAAAGGGGGGGCTACAATGAGCAGTTCTTC
TRBV20-1	NA	TRBD2	TRBJ2-1	CSASQISGGVAEQFF	TGCAGTGCTAGTCAGATCAGCGGGGGGGTGGCTGAGCAGTTCTTC
TRBV28	NA	NA	TRBJ1-3	CASSLRRTSGNTIYF	TGTGCCAGCAGTTTACGGAGGACCTCTGGAAACACCATATATTTT
TRBV28	NA	NA	TRBJ1-6	CASSRWDSPLHF	TGTGCCAGCTCGAGGTGGGATTCACCCCTCCACTTT
TRBV12-3/TRBV12-4	NA	TRBD1	TRBJ1-5	CASSGTGNQPQHF	TGTGCCAGCAGCGGGACAGGGAATCAGCCCCAGCATTTT
TRBV2	medium-sized	NA	TRBJ1-1	CASSDRAVVNTEAFF	TGTGCCAGCAGTGACAGGGCGGTCGTGAACACTGAAGCTTTCTTT
TRBV5-4	NA	NA	TRBJ2-7	CASSLIGATYEQYF	TGTGCCAGCAGCTTGATAGGGGCAACCTACGAGCAGTACTTC
TRBV3-1/TRBV3-2	NA	NA	TRBJ2-3	CASSQDPWGGRSTDTQYF	TGTGCCAGCAGCCAAGACCCTTGGGGGGGGCGCAGCACAGATACGCAGTATTTT
TRBV12-3/TRBV12-4	NA	NA	TRBJ1-5	CASSLGTNQPQHF	TGTGCCAGCAGTTTAGGCACCAATCAGCCCCAGCATTTT
TRBV10-1	few	TRBD2	TRBJ2-2	CASRPGLAGAGELFF	TGCGCCAGCAGACCCGGACTAGCGGGGGCCGGGGAGCTGTTTTTT
TRBV3-1/TRBV3-2	NA	NA	TRBJ1-2	CASSQAWDGGYTF	TGTGCCAGCAGCCAAGCCTGGGACGGCGGCTACACCTTC
TRBV7-9	NA	TRBD2	TRBJ2-7	CASSSDTSGAAEQYF	TGTGCCAGCAGCAGCGATACTAGCGGGGCTGCCGAGCAGTACTTC
TRBV5-1	few	TRBD1	TRBJ1-4	CASSQRDRGEKLFF	TGCGCCAGCAGCCAGAGGGACAGGGGTGAAAAACTGTTTTTT
TRBV7-9	NA	NA	TRBJ2-7	CASSWRAGYEQYF	TGTGCCAGCAGCTGGCGGGCCGGGTACGAGCAGTACTTC
TRBV28	medium-sized	NA	TRBJ1-1	CASSSGGLNTEAFF	TGTGCCAGCAGTTCGGGGGGACTCAACACTGAAGCTTTCTTT
TRBV10-3	few	TRBD1	TRBJ1-2	CAIRDGTGEDGYTF	TGTGCCATCAGGGACGGGACAGGGGAGGATGGCTACACCTTC
TRBV5-1	few	NA	TRBJ1-1	CASSLEQDTEAFF	TGCGCCAGCAGCTTGGAACAGGACACTGAAGCTTTCTTT
TRBV19	NA	TRBD2	TRBJ2-3	CASSSGGAAGADTQYF	TGTGCCAGTTCGAGCGGGGGGGCAGCGGGCGCAGATACGCAGTATTTT
TRBV19	NA	TRBD1	TRBJ2-6	CASLTGKSGANVLTF	TGTGCCAGTTTGACAGGGAAGTCTGGGGCCAACGTCCTGACTTTC
TRBV2	NA	NA	TRBJ1-6	CASSERGYEGSPLHF	TGTGCCAGCAGTGAACGGGGGTATGAAGGTTCACCCCTCCACTTT
TRBV29-1	NA	NA	TRBJ1-2	CSVESSWVDYGYTF	TGCAGCGTTGAATCGTCGTGGGTAGACTATGGCTACACCTTC
TRBV7-3	NA	NA	TRBJ2-2	CASSLTGTGELFF	TGTGCCAGCAGCTTAACAGGGACCGGGGAGCTGTTTTTT
TRBV30	NA	TRBD1	TRBJ1-5	CAWSVSTGDQPQHF	TGTGCCTGGAGTGTTTCGACAGGGGATCAGCCCCAGCATTTT
TRBV30	few	TRBD1	TRBJ1-3	CAWSMQGVAGNTIYF	TGTGCCTGGAGTATGCAGGGGGTAGCTGGAAACACCATATATTTT
TRBV19	once	NA	TRBJ1-2	CASSVDRSNYGYTF	TGTGCCAGTAGTGTGGACAGATCCAACTATGGCTACACCTTC
TRBV5-1	NA	NA	TRBJ1-1	CASTKEGGVGNTEAFF	TGCGCCAGCACAAAGGAGGGAGGGGTGGGGAACACTGAAGCTTTCTTT
TRBV3-1/TRBV3-2	NA	NA	TRBJ1-1	CASSQVEQYTEAFF	TGTGCCAGCAGCCAAGTAGAACAGTACACTGAAGCTTTCTTT
TRBV28	NA	TRBD2	TRBJ2-1	CASSQTLAGSYNEQFF	TGTGCCAGCAGCCAAACCCTAGCGGGAAGCTACAATGAGCAGTTCTTC
TRBV7-3	NA	TRBD1	TRBJ2-1	CASSLGQGLRSYNEQFF	TGTGCCAGCAGCTTGGGACAGGGTCTTAGGTCCTACAATGAGCAGTTCTTC
TRBV6-5	once	NA	TRBJ1-4	CASSPTVNEKLFF	TGTGCCAGCAGCCCGACGGTTAATGAAAAACTGTTTTTT
TRBV27	NA	TRBD1	TRBJ1-5	CASSPTLTGYQPQHF	TGTGCCAGCAGTCCCACCTTGACAGGGTATCAGCCCCAGCATTTT
TRBV5-1	NA	TRBD1	TRBJ2-1	CASSISGQVNNEQFF	TGCGCCAGCAGCATCTCCGGACAGGTAAACAATGAGCAGTTCTTC
TRBV7-3	NA	NA	TRBJ2-7	CASSLGGQGPYEQYF	TGTGCCAGCAGCTTAGGCGGGCAGGGTCCCTACGAGCAGTACTTC
TRBV3-1/TRBV3-2	NA	NA	TRBJ2-2	CASSQGTTGELFF	TGTGCCAGCAGCCAAGGGACGACCGGGGAGCTGTTTTTT
TRBV28	NA	NA	TRBJ1-1	CASSFPGDVTEAFF	TGTGCCAGCAGTTTCCCCGGGGACGTCACTGAAGCTTTCTTT
TRBV4-2	NA	TRBD2	TRBJ2-7	CASSQVVAGVPDEQYF	TGTGCCAGCAGCCAAGTAGTGGCGGGGGTACCTGACGAGCAGTACTTC
TRBV5-5	NA	NA	TRBJ2-7	CASSLRVSPPYEQYF	TGTGCCAGCAGCTTGCGTGTGTCTCCTCCATACGAGCAGTACTTC
TRBV7-9	NA	NA	TRBJ1-3	CASSLQSSGNTIYF	TGTGCCAGCAGCTTACAATCCTCTGGAAACACCATATATTTT
TRBV6-6	NA	TRBD1	TRBJ2-7	CASSLIRDREQYF	TGTGCCAGCAGTCTGATCCGGGACAGGGAGCAGTACTTC
TRBV21-1	few	NA	TRBJ1-5	CARHFSSGRHQPQHF	TGTGCCAGACATTTTAGCTCAGGTCGCCATCAGCCCCAGCATTTT
TRBV7-3	NA	NA	TRBJ1-4	CASSFAGHPNEKLFF	TGTGCCAGCAGCTTCGCAGGGCACCCTAATGAAAAACTGTTTTTT
TRBV9	NA	TRBD2	TRBJ2-1	CASQRGGVDNEQFF	TGTGCCAGCCAGCGGGGGGGCGTGGACAATGAGCAGTTCTTC
TRBV6-4	NA	TRBD1	TRBJ1-1	CASSPTGVTEAFF	TGTGCCAGCAGTCCGACAGGGGTCACTGAAGCTTTCTTT
TRBV24-1	NA	TRBD1	TRBJ2-2	CATSDSPGQGAVTGELFF	TGTGCCACCAGTGATTCGCCGGGACAGGGGGCGGTCACCGGGGAGCTGTTTTTT
TRBV14	NA	NA	TRBJ1-5	CASSHVRAGEVVNQPQHF	TGTGCCAGCAGCCATGTCAGAGCGGGGGAAGTGGTCAATCAGCCCCAGCATTTT
TRBV5-1	NA	NA	TRBJ2-3	CASSLEGITDTQYF	TGCGCCAGCAGCTTGGAAGGAATCACAGATACGCAGTATTTT
TRBV6-6	NA	NA	TRBJ2-3	CASSNVGADTQYF	TGTGCCAGCAGCAACGTGGGGGCAGATACGCAGTATTTT
TRBV2	NA	NA	TRBJ1-5	CASRQERDQPQHF	TGTGCCAGCCGACAGGAACGAGATCAGCCCCAGCATTTT